Listed below are T cell receptor beta chains from one sample, sequenced in a study of blood T cells in healthy people across ages. TCRdb processed the 5' RACE reads anew with MiXCR; each CDR3 protein has one entry. The sample consists of approximately 820,000 distinct CDR3 sequences, more than 40% of them appearing once. Sample: blood. These receptor sequences come from a man in his fifties or sixties in good health. Each CDR3 is given with its conserved first and last residue. Each record gives: CDR3 protein, J gene, clone size, V gene. Size tells how often a clone was seen (once, few, many) or the class of an expanded clone, and some rows leave it out.

cdr3_aa: CSARDLLTSGGVYNEQFF
j_call: TRBJ2-1
clone_size: few
v_call: TRBV20-1

cdr3_aa: CATSRGGGSQYF
j_call: TRBJ2-7
clone_size: -
v_call: TRBV15

cdr3_aa: CSARAFDRGGTDTQYF
j_call: TRBJ2-3
clone_size: -
v_call: TRBV20-1

cdr3_aa: CASSQTSRYEQYF
j_call: TRBJ2-7
clone_size: few
v_call: TRBV3-1

cdr3_aa: CASSKGAPGPNEQFF
j_call: TRBJ2-1
clone_size: -
v_call: TRBV21-1

cdr3_aa: CANSQEAGPPYEQYF
j_call: TRBJ2-7
clone_size: once
v_call: TRBV4-3

cdr3_aa: CASSGGWNTEAFF
j_call: TRBJ1-1
clone_size: -
v_call: TRBV5-6

cdr3_aa: CASSRGQTKNIQYF
j_call: TRBJ2-4
clone_size: -
v_call: TRBV7-2

cdr3_aa: CASSYGAANTGELFF
j_call: TRBJ2-2
clone_size: -
v_call: TRBV6-2/TRBV6-3

cdr3_aa: CASSFRQSTGELFF
j_call: TRBJ2-2
clone_size: -
v_call: TRBV9

cdr3_aa: CSAITFRDAQNSPLHF
j_call: TRBJ1-6
clone_size: -
v_call: TRBV20-1

cdr3_aa: CASSQRGVDGYTF
j_call: TRBJ1-2
clone_size: -
v_call: TRBV5-6

cdr3_aa: CAGSWDRGVGTPLHF
j_call: TRBJ1-6
clone_size: -
v_call: TRBV5-1

cdr3_aa: CARTPMVYNEQFF
j_call: TRBJ2-1
clone_size: once
v_call: TRBV19

cdr3_aa: CSARTNLRDDNEQFF
j_call: TRBJ2-1
clone_size: -
v_call: TRBV20-1

cdr3_aa: CSATSGHSTDTQYF
j_call: TRBJ2-3
clone_size: many
v_call: TRBV20-1

cdr3_aa: CASSAGTRNSPLHF
j_call: TRBJ1-6
clone_size: few
v_call: TRBV14

cdr3_aa: CASSHKGGPYNEQFF
j_call: TRBJ2-1
clone_size: few
v_call: TRBV14

cdr3_aa: CASSLDRELSKLFF
j_call: TRBJ1-4
clone_size: -
v_call: TRBV7-9

cdr3_aa: CASSEANSNSPLHF
j_call: TRBJ1-6
clone_size: -
v_call: TRBV6-1

cdr3_aa: CASSSGTVKETQYF
j_call: TRBJ2-5
clone_size: few
v_call: TRBV7-9

cdr3_aa: CSDPTDAYEQYF
j_call: TRBJ2-7
clone_size: many
v_call: TRBV29-1

cdr3_aa: CASSRSEETKHYGYTF
j_call: TRBJ1-2
clone_size: few
v_call: TRBV6-2/TRBV6-3

cdr3_aa: CASSLYAGSPLHF
j_call: TRBJ1-6
clone_size: few
v_call: TRBV7-9